These 9 T cell receptor beta chains originate from one sample sequenced in a study of T cell responses to AZD1222 COVID-19 vaccine. The protocol was immunoSEQ multiplex PCR, while the TCRdb copy is restricted to in-frame clones and leaves out a portion. The sample has 100,000 to 150,000 clones; around nine tenths are singletons. The sample here was peripheral blood, taken on day 0 of AZD1222 vaccination. These receptors all stem from an adult in good health.

A single count supports this clone. The gene calls are TRBV25-1 and TRBJ1-3; the D is unclear. Germline V gene data show CDR1 as MGHDK and CDR2 as SYGVNS. The CDR3 has 15 amino acids. V was pared by 3 bases and J by 0 bases, with 9 bases between. As DNA, the CDR3 is TGTGCCAGCAGTGACGAGGGCAGCTCTGGAAACACCATATATTTT. Translated: CASSDEGSSGNTIYF.

The chain recombines TRBV5-4 with TRBJ1-1; 7 nucleotides line up with TRBD1. The CDR3 contains 15 residues. V lost 3 bases and J lost 1; bases outside the gene matches: 6. Germline V gives CDR1 SGHNT, CDR2 YYREEE (reference sequence). The DNA for the CDR3 is TGTGCCAGCAGCTGGTCCCGGACAGGGAACACTGAAGCTTTCTTT. Its protein is CASSWSRTGNTEAFF.

The chain joins TRBV9 to TRBJ2-3; perhaps TRBD2 as D (7 bases). The germline CDR1 and CDR2 sequences are SGDLS and YYNGEE. There are 17 residues in the CDR3. Trimming pared 4 bases from V and 4 bases from J, leaving 22 bases between. CDR3 bases: TGTGCCAGCAGCCAAACCCAGGGGCGGACTAGGGCAGATACGCAGTATTTT. It translates to CASSQTQGRTRADTQYF.

The J gene is TRBJ1-1, the V gene TRBV18; D remains unclear. V was clipped by 2 bases and J by 3 bases, with 7 bases between them. The CDR3 sequence is 13 residues long. The germline CDR1 and CDR2 sequences are KGHSH and LQKENI. The CDR3, as DNA: TGTGCCAGCTCACCATCGGCGGACACTGAAGCTTTCTTT. Amino acids: CASSPSADTEAFF.

J is TRBJ1-1 and V is TRBV5-4; a possible D gene is TRBD1 (6 bases). The germline CDR1 and CDR2 sequences are SGHNT and YYREEE (reference sequence). V lost 0 bases and J lost 1, with 13 bases in between. The CDR3 covers 16 residues. This CDR3 reads CASSLGSGQTNTEAFF. The CDR3 DNA reads as TGTGCCAGCAGCTTGGGGAGTGGACAGACGAACACTGAAGCTTTCTTT.

This clone was counted a few times. The gene calls are TRBV28 and TRBJ2-7; 9 nucleotides align to TRBD2. The germline V gene encodes CDR1 MDHEN and CDR2 SYDVKM. Unmatched junction bases numbered 4, after V lost 3 bases and J lost 4 bases. The CDR3 is 14 residues long. This chain's CDR3 is CASSFAGGEYEQYF. Here the CDR3 DNA reads TGTGCCAGCAGTTTCGCGGGAGGGGAGTACGAGCAGTACTTC.

This clone has just one count. This chain links TRBV19 with TRBJ1-2; a possible D gene is TRBD1 (5 bases). Germline CDR1 LNHDA, CDR2 SQIVND (reference sequence). The CDR3 is 16 residues long. V was shortened by 1 base and J by 8 bases, with 20 bases between the two germline ends. The chain's CDR3 is CASSIVVRGGIRGYTF. CDR3 in DNA: TGTGCCAGTAGTATAGTAGTGCGGGGGGGGATCCGCGGCTACACCTTC.

This chain connects TRBV4-3 to TRBJ2-1; 11 bases match TRBD1. The length of the CDR3 is 16 residues. The V and J ends lost 0 bases and 7 bases, in that order; junction bases with no gene match: 5. Per germline, CDR1 LGHNA and CDR2 YSLEER. CDR3 bases: TGCGCCAGCAGCCAAGAAGGGGGACAGGGGGGGAATGAGCAGTTCTTC. Translating gives CASSQEGGQGGNEQFF.

The chain links TRBV5-1 to TRBJ1-5; D remains unclear. Germline values: CDR1 SGHRS, CDR2 YFSETQ. The V end was cut by 1 base, the J end by 2 bases, with 7 bases between. This CDR3 has 14 residues. CDR3 in DNA: TGCGCCAGCAGCTTGAGCACAGGCAATCAGCCCCAGCATTTT. Translating gives CASSLSTGNQPQHF.